Detailed here is one T cell receptor beta chain. From germline, CDR1 is SGDLS and CDR2 YYNGEE. The CDR3 runs to 14 residues. The V gene lost 0 bases and the J gene lost 3 bases, with 8 bases spanning the gap. This sample is drawn from a study of blood T cell repertoires in COVID-19. Turning to the study itself: Acute and convalescent COVID-19 specimens originated in the United States, Italy and Spain. The cDNA or gDNA used as material had been derived from T cells, B-cell-depleted T cells, or PBMCs.

Enrolment of Seattle patients took place during active infection, and they were followed longitudinally. Assay: immunoSEQ multiplex PCR; the TCRdb copy retains only in-frame clones and omits some. The sample consists of around 120,000 clones, about 92% of them appearing once. The receptor was derived from a man between 60 and 70 years old with COVID-19, enrolled during active disease. J is TRBJ2-3 and V is TRBV9; D gene unclear. Sequencing was done on a sample of peripheral blood. The CDR3 DNA sequence: TGTGCCAGCAGCGTAGTAGAGATGACAGATACGCAGTATTTT. Residues: CASSVVEMTDTQYF.